This entry concerns a single TCR beta chain. The antigen remains unidentified. The data derive from a study of T cell responses to AZD1222 COVID-19 vaccine. Study findings and constraints: Per reports, nearly half of all spike-specific TCRs target regions that are unmutated in variants. Donors were mostly white British, more females; clonal diversity possibly underestimated. Repertoire samples came only from after the peak T cell response. At baseline, just five to seven AZD1222 recipients tested seropositive.

This CDR3 has 15 amino acids. Germline CDR1 LNHDA, CDR2 SQIVND (reference sequence). Trimming removed 5 bases from V and 1 base from J; junction bases left unmatched: 7. Profiling relied on immunoSEQ multiplex PCR, and the TCRdb table lists in-frame clones only, not all of them. Counted here are approximately 150,000 clones, roughly nine tenths occurring once; the ten biggest clones make up approximately 2%. This clonotype originated in an adult in good health. This sequence joins TRBV19 and TRBJ1-2; 7 nucleotides line up with TRBD1. The sample consisted of peripheral blood, taken on day 0 of AZD1222 vaccination. The chain's CDR3 is CASSAGTALNYGYTF. CDR3 nucleotides: TGTGCCAGTAGTGCCGGGACAGCCCTTAACTATGGCTACACCTTC.